This passage covers 21 T cell receptor beta chains from one sample sequenced in a study of CD8 T cells in Susac syndrome. A quantity of roughly 0.5 to 1 ug RNA underwent reverse transcription using random hexamers. A single record per CDR3 protein comes from TCRdb applying MiXCR to the immunoSEQ multiplex PCR reads. The repertoire includes under 150,000 distinct CDR3 sequences, more than 75% of them detected once, and about 0.23% sits in the top ten. Sequencing used CD8+ T cells from PBMCs. The receptor source for this set is a human donor with multiple sclerosis.

This rearrangement joins TRBV11-2 to TRBJ2-4; 7 bases map to TRBD1. This CDR3 comprises 16 residues. V lost 3 bases and J lost 7; bases outside the gene matches: 12. Per germline, CDR1 SGHAT and CDR2 FQNNGV. The CDR3 bases are TGTGCCAGCAGCTTTCCACCAACTGAGACAGGGAACATTCAGTACTTC. Residues: CASSFPPTETGNIQYF.

This chain connects TRBV7-9 to TRBJ2-1; D gene uncertain. This CDR3 has 11 residues. CDR1 and CDR2 (germline): SEHNR, FQNEAQ (reference sequence). Trimming cost V 2 bases and J 8 bases, with 4 bases left between them. CDR3 sequence: CASSLTHEQFF. The CDR3 DNA reads TGTGCCAGCAGCTTAACCCATGAGCAGTTCTTC.

This clonotype was counted once. The V gene is TRBV28, the J gene TRBJ1-2, with 9 bases matching TRBD1. The CDR3 sequence is 17 residues long. CDR1 and CDR2 (germline): MDHEN, SYDVKM. With 5 bases clipped from V and 4 bases from J, the junction kept 14 bases outside the gene matches. CDR3 protein: CASSTPVQGARVYGYTF. DNA for the CDR3: TGTGCCAGCAGTACACCGGTACAGGGGGCGCGAGTCTATGGCTACACCTTC.

This sequence joins TRBV4-3 and TRBJ1-3; D gene uncertain. The length of the CDR3 is 16 residues. V dropped 0 bases and J dropped 3 bases, with 12 bases sitting between them. In germline, CDR1 is LGHNA, CDR2 YSLEER. Here the CDR3 reads CASSQDRAGYGNTIYF. In DNA form, the CDR3 reads TGCGCCAGCAGCCAAGATAGGGCAGGTTATGGAAACACCATATATTTT.

This sequence joins TRBV10-2 and TRBJ2-2; D remains ambiguous. The CDR3 has 12 residues. V lost 7 bases and J lost 5, with 8 bases in between. Germline V gene lookup returns CDR1 WSHSY and CDR2 SAAADI. The CDR3 sequence is CASTMGTGELFF. CDR3 bases: TGCGCCAGCACGATGGGAACCGGGGAGCTGTTTTTT.

The chain has TRBV6-6 and TRBJ1-5; the D gene is possibly TRBD1 (5 bases). Germline V gene sequence: CDR1 MNHNY, CDR2 SVGAGI (reference sequence). The CDR3 is 13 residues long. V gave up 0 bases and J gave up 9 bases, with 9 bases separating them. This CDR3 reads CASSYSGQGPQHF. CDR3 sequence (DNA): TGTGCCAGCAGTTACTCGGGTCAGGGGCCCCAGCATTTT.

V gene TRBV30 combines with J gene TRBJ2-1, with a possible D match to TRBD1 (5 bases). Looked up from germline, CDR1 is GTSNPN and CDR2 is SVGIG (reference sequence). This CDR3 has 12 residues. The ends were cut back, 0 bases at V and 10 bases at J, with 10 bases in the middle. The CDR3 sequence: CAWSVDTEEQFF. CDR3 sequence (DNA): TGTGCCTGGAGTGTGGACACGGAGGAGCAGTTCTTC.

The CDR3 loop reads CAISEPYGRHEQYF. CDR3 DNA: TGTGCCATCAGTGAGCCCTACGGGAGACACGAGCAGTACTTC. The chain recombines TRBV10-3 with TRBJ2-7; TRBD2 might be the D (6 bases). The CDR3 length is 14 residues. V shed 2 bases and J shed 5 bases, with 13 bases lying between them. Looked up from germline, CDR1 is ENHRY and CDR2 is SYGVKD.

V and J are TRBV7-9 and TRBJ2-7; 8 nucleotides agree with TRBD2. The V gene's germline CDR1 is SEHNR and CDR2 FQNEAQ (reference sequence). Unmatched junction bases numbered 16, after V lost 1 base and J lost 5 bases. This CDR3 spans 18 amino acids. The CDR3 protein is CASSLDPLIRTSPDEQYF. Here the CDR3 DNA reads TGTGCCAGCAGCTTAGATCCCCTTATTAGGACTAGCCCAGACGAGCAGTACTTC. Full variable domain (outside the CDR3, taken from reference TRBV7-9 and TRBJ2-7): DTGVSQNPRHKITKRGQNVTFRCDPISEHNRLYWYRQTLGQGPEFLTYFQNEAQLEKSRLLSDRFSAERPKGSFSTLEIQRTEQGDSAMYLCASSLDPLIRTSPDEQYFGPGTRLTVT.

The table lists this clonotype with a few counts. The rearrangement joins TRBV25-1 to TRBJ2-5; D is perhaps TRBD1 or TRBD2 (5 bases each). Between the trimmed V and J ends, which lost 5 bases and 2 bases, there was a span of 9 bases. CDR1 is MGHDK, CDR2 SYGVNS, per germline. The CDR3 runs to 13 residues. The CDR3, as DNA: TGTGCCAGCAGTTCGGGGCTACAAGAGACCCAGTACTTC. It yields the protein CASSSGLQETQYF.

This sequence joins TRBV7-9 and TRBJ2-7, with TRBD1 matching over 10 bases. Germline V gene data show CDR1 as SEHNR and CDR2 as FQNEAQ (reference sequence). Trimming cost V 4 bases and J 3 bases; bases outside gene matches: 3. The length of the CDR3 is 14 residues. The CDR3 nucleotides read TGTGCCAGCAGCTCGGGGGACAGGGGCTACGAGCAGTACTTC. Translating it yields CASSSGDRGYEQYF.

In nucleotides, the CDR3 is TGCAGTGCTCACTACCCGGCAACCGGGGAGCTGTTTTTT. It codes for CSAHYPATGELFF. This sequence joins TRBV20-1 and TRBJ2-2; no clear D. CDR1 and CDR2 (germline): DFQATT, SNEGSKA (reference sequence). The CDR3 has 13 amino acids. V was pared by 5 bases and J by 5 bases, with 12 bases between.

The chain is built from TRBV29-1 and TRBJ1-1, with 12 bases matching TRBD1. V shed 7 bases, J shed 4 bases, and the junction held 7 bases outside the gene matches. CDR3 size: 14 residues. Germline CDR1 is SQVTM and CDR2 is ANQGSEA. DNA for the CDR3: TGCAGCGCCGGGACAGGGGGCTCTATCACTGAAGCTTTCTTT. Translation gives CSAGTGGSITEAFF.

J is TRBJ2-3 and V is TRBV7-9; 11 bases are a match to TRBD2. The J segment lost 6 bases and the V segment lost 6 bases, leaving 8 bases of the junction unmatched. Per the germline V gene, CDR1 is SEHNR and CDR2 is FQNEAQ (reference sequence). The CDR3 sequence is 15 residues long. CDR3 in DNA: TGTGCCAGCAGTAAGGGGACTAGCGGCTTCGATACGCAGTATTTT. This encodes CASSKGTSGFDTQYF.

The chain recombines TRBV5-6 with TRBJ2-4; TRBD2 matches 7 bases. The CDR3 is 14 amino acids. After removal of 4 bases from V and 8 bases from J, the junction contained 9 bases not matched to a gene. The germline V gene encodes CDR1 SGHDT and CDR2 YYEEEE. The CDR3 loop is CASSTGSGWDIQYF. CDR3 bases: TGTGCCAGCAGCACGGGTAGCGGGTGGGACATTCAGTACTTC.

The table lists this clonotype with a few counts. The chain joins TRBV11-2 to TRBJ2-1; 14 bases align to TRBD2. CDR3 length: 16 residues. Unmatched junction bases numbered 1, after V lost 1 base and J lost 5 bases. Per the germline V gene, CDR1 is SGHAT and CDR2 is FQNNGV. The CDR3 nucleotides read TGTGCCAGCAGCTTAGTGGGACTAGCGGGGGACAATGAGCAGTTCTTC. Protein product: CASSLVGLAGDNEQFF.

The chain uses TRBV7-9 and TRBJ1-1; D not resolved. Trimming took 4 bases from V and 6 from J, leaving 15 bases between them. CDR3 length: 14 residues. Germline CDR1 SEHNR, CDR2 FQNEAQ (reference sequence). The CDR3 sequence is CASSSTTLEAEAFF. The CDR3 region has the DNA TGTGCCAGCAGCTCCACGACCTTAGAGGCTGAAGCTTTCTTT. The whole variable domain, filled in from reference TRBV7-9 and TRBJ1-1, reads DTGVSQNPRHKITKRGQNVTFRCDPISEHNRLYWYRQTLGQGPEFLTYFQNEAQLEKSRLLSDRFSAERPKGSFSTLEIQRTEQGDSAMYLCASSSTTLEAEAFFGQGTRLTVV.

The V call is TRBV9, the J call TRBJ2-2; D may match TRBD1 or TRBD2 (5 bases each). This CDR3 spans 14 amino acids. Deletions cut 2 bases from V and 6 bases from J, with 11 bases between. Germline V gene lookup returns CDR1 SGDLS and CDR2 YYNGEE. Written as DNA, the CDR3 is TGTGCCAGCAGCGTTCTTGGGGGATCCGGGGAGCTGTTTTTT. It is translated as CASSVLGGSGELFF.

The J gene is TRBJ2-5, the V gene TRBV20-1; 8 positions agree with TRBD2. Germline assignment: CDR1 DFQATT and CDR2 SNEGSKA (reference sequence). This CDR3 has 15 amino acids. The trim removed 7 bases at V and 4 bases at J, leaving 14 bases unmatched. The CDR3 loop reads CSGPTGLGIGETQYF. The CDR3 DNA follows: TGCAGTGGTCCAACGGGACTAGGGATCGGAGAGACCCAGTACTTC.

The chain has TRBV4-3 and TRBJ2-2; D perhaps matches TRBD2 (8 bases). Germline V lookup: CDR1 LGHNA, CDR2 YSLEER. Deletions cut 4 bases from V and 4 bases from J, with 22 bases between. This CDR3 has 18 residues. The CDR3 protein is CASSLLQGVAGSTGELFF. CDR3 sequence (DNA): TGCGCCAGCAGCCTTCTTCAGGGGGTAGCGGGGAGCACCGGGGAGCTGTTTTTT.

V usage is TRBV6-6 and J usage is TRBJ1-1; D remains ambiguous. The V gene lost 5 bases and the J gene lost 6 bases, with 13 bases spanning the gap. CDR1 and CDR2 (germline): MNHNY, SVGAGI (reference sequence). This CDR3 is built from 13 residues. The CDR3 reads CASSPRLGPEAFF. The CDR3 nucleotides are TGTGCCAGCAGTCCCAGACTGGGTCCTGAAGCTTTCTTT.